The 4 T cell receptor beta chains below all came from one sample that was sequenced in a study of PD-L1 blockade in urothelial cancer. Clones were sequenced by immunoSEQ multiplex PCR, and TCRdb holds only the in-frame ones, with some missing. The repertoire includes roughly 120,000 clones, roughly 84% of them detected once, and around 3.2% sits in the top ten. The time point: pretreatment peripheral blood. Sequenced here: PBMCs, sampled around atezolizumab (anti-PD-L1) treatment. The receptors derive from a man aged 50 or older with urothelial cancer.

The V gene is TRBV9, the J gene TRBJ2-1; 7 positions agree with TRBD1. V lost 0 bases to trimming and J lost 6 bases; unmatched junction nucleotides: 6. The germline gives CDR1 SGDLS, CDR2 YYNGEE. The CDR3 length is 15 residues. The DNA for the CDR3 is TGTGCCAGCAGCGTAGCTGGGCAGGGGGTCAATGAGCAGTTCTTC. Amino acids: CASSVAGQGVNEQFF.

The chain carries TRBV28 and TRBJ2-7, with D uncertain. The germline V gene has CDR1 MDHEN and CDR2 SYDVKM. Trimming cost V 2 bases and J 0 bases, with 8 bases left between them. The CDR3 length is 14 residues. This chain's CDR3 is CASSLPGYSYEQYF. The CDR3 DNA reads TGTGCCAGCAGTTTACCAGGATACTCCTACGAGCAGTACTTC.

This clone was seen a handful of times. The V call is TRBV6-4, the J call TRBJ2-5, with D possibly being TRBD1 (6 bases). Germline loops: CDR1 MRHNA, CDR2 SNTAGT. The length of the CDR3 is 15 residues. V shed 4 bases and J shed 2 bases, with 14 bases lying between them. As DNA, the CDR3 is TGTGCCAGCAGTGCGGACCCGGGACAACAAGAGACCCAGTACTTC. This sequence encodes CASSADPGQQETQYF.

The chain employs TRBV28 and TRBJ1-6, with 8 bases identical to TRBD1. After removal of 3 bases from V and 10 bases from J, the junction contained 11 bases not matched to a gene. This CDR3 spans 16 amino acids. Looked up from germline, CDR1 is MDHEN and CDR2 is SYDVKM. CDR3 DNA: TGTGCCAGCAGTTTCAGCCTCAGGACAGGGAGGTCACCCCTCCACTTT. This gives the protein CASSFSLRTGRSPLHF. Looking up the rest from reference TRBV28 and TRBJ1-6 gives the full variable domain: DVKVTQSSRYLVKRTGEKVFLECVQDMDHENMFWYRQDPGLGLRLIYFSYDVKMKEKGDIPEGYSVSREKKERFSLILESASTNQTSMYLCASSFSLRTGRSPLHFGNGTRLTVT.